This TCR beta chain was sequenced during a study of PD-L1 blockade in urothelial cancer. Study-wide context: Blood was analyzed 3 weeks (second dose) and 6 weeks after treatment start. Blood samples had a median of around 150,000 T cells. Points from the study as a whole: Patients who had durable benefit saw their tumor-associated blood clones expand more at 3 weeks.

There are 15 residues in the CDR3. Germline V CDR1 and CDR2: MNHEY, SVGAGI. V dropped 5 bases and J dropped 4; count of bases not matched to a gene: 10. Measured with immunoSEQ multiplex PCR; TCRdb has only the in-frame clones, and not every one. The sample includes roughly 49,000 clones, more than 70% of them seen just once. With regard to this clone: The target antigen is unknown.

Time point given: pretreatment peripheral blood. This rearrangement joins TRBV6-5 to TRBJ1-2, with TRBD1 matching 7 bases. The sample consisted of PBMCs, taken around atezolizumab (anti-PD-L1) treatment. The source of this sequence is a man between 60 and 70 years old with urothelial cancer. CDR3 in amino acids: CASSKKTGYGYGYTF. CDR3 coding DNA: TGTGCCAGCAGTAAGAAGACAGGGTATGGCTATGGCTACACCTTC.